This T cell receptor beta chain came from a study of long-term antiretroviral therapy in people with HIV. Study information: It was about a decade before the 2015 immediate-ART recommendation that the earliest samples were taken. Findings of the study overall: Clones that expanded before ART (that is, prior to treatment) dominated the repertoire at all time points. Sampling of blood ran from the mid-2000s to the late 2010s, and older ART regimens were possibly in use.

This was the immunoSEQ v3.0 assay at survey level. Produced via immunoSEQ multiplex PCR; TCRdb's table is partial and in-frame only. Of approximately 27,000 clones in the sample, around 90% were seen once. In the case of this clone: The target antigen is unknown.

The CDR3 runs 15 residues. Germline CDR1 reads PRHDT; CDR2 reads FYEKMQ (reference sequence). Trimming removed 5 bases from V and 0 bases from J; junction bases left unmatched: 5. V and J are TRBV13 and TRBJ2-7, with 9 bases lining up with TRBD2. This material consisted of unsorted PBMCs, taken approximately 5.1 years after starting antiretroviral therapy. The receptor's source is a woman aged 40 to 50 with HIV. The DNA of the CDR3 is TGTGCCAGCAGCGTTAGCGGGAGTACCTCCTACGAGCAGTACTTC. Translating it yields CASSVSGSTSYEQYF.